The entry that follows covers one T cell receptor beta chain sequence. The data derive from a study of cytomegalovirus exposure and HLA in healthy donors. The PCR employed 60 Vbeta primers together with 13 Jbeta primers. Assay used: immunoSEQ multiplex PCR; TCRdb lists only in-frame clones, some missing. This sample has approximately 150,000 clones, with around 67% found just once. The germline gives CDR1 KGHSH, CDR2 LQKENI. J gave up 6 bases and V 6 bases, and 6 bases lay outside the gene matches. The CDR3 length is 15 residues. The receptor was derived from a woman in her late teens or twenties in good health and CMV-seronegative. The gene calls are TRBV18 and TRBJ2-2; 11 bases map to TRBD2. Sequenced sample: PBMCs. CDR3 in amino acids: CASSLLAGVSGELFF. The CDR3 bases are TGTGCCAGCTCCCTACTAGCGGGAGTGTCCGGGGAGCTGTTTTTT.